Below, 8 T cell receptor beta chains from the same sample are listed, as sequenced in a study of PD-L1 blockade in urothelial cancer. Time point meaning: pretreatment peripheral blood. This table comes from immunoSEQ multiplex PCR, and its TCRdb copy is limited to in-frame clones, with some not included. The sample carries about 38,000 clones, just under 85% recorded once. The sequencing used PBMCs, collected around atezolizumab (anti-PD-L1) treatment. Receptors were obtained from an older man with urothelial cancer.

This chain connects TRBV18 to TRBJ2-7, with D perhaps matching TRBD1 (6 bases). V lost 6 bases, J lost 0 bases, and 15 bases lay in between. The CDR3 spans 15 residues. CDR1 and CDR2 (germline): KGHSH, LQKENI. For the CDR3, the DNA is TGTGCCAGCTCCCAGGGGCGCGGACTCTCCTACGAGCAGTACTTC. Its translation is CASSQGRGLSYEQYF. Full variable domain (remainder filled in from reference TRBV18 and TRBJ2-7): NAGVMQNPRHLVRRRGQEARLRCSPMKGHSHVYWYRQLPEEGLKFMVYLQKENIIDESGMPKERFSAEFPKEGPSILRIQQVVRGDSAAYFCASSQGRGLSYEQYFGPGTRLTVT.

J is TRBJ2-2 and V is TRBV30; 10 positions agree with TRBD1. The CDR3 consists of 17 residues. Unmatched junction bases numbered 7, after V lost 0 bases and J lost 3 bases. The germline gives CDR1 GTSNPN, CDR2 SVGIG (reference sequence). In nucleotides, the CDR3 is TGTGCCTGGAGTGTACCCCAGGGACAGGGGTACACCGGGGAGCTGTTTTTT. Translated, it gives CAWSVPQGQGYTGELFF.

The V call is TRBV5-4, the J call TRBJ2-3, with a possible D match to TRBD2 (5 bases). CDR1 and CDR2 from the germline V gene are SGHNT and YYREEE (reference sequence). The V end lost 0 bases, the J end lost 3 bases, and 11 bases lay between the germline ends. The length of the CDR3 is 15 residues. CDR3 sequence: CASSLASGMTDTQYF. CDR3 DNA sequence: TGTGCCAGCAGCTTGGCCTCGGGGATGACAGATACGCAGTATTTT. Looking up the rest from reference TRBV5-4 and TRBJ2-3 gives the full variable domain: ETGVTQSPTHLIKTRGQQVTLRCSSQSGHNTVSWYQQALGQGPQFIFQYYREEENGRGNFPPRFSGLQFPNYSSELNVNALELDDSALYLCASSLASGMTDTQYFGPGTRLTVL.

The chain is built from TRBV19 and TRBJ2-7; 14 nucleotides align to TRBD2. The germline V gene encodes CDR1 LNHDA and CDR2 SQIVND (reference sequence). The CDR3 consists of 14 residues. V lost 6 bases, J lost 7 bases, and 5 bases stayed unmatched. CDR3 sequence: CASRGLAGVGEQYF. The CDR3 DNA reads TGTGCCAGTAGGGGACTAGCGGGAGTAGGGGAGCAGTACTTC. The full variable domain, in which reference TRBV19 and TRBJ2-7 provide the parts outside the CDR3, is DGGITQSPKYLFRKEGQNVTLSCEQNLNHDAMYWYRQDPGQGLRLIYYSQIVNDFQKGDIAEGYSVSREKKESFPLTVTSAQKNPTAFYLCASRGLAGVGEQYFGPGTRLTVT.

The CDR3 DNA reads TGTGCCAGCTTCCGGACAGGGTCGGACTATGGCTACACCTTC. Protein sequence: CASFRTGSDYGYTF. The chain uses TRBV7-2 and TRBJ1-2; 8 positions match TRBD1. The CDR3 totals 14 residues. Germline V lookup: CDR1 SGHTA, CDR2 FQGNSA. V gave up 8 bases and J gave up 3 bases; unmatched junction bases: 8.

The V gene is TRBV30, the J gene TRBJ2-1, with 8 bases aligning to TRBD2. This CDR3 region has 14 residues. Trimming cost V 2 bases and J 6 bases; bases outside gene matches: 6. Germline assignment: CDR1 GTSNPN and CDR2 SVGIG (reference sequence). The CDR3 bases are TGTGCCTGGAGTAAGAGCGGGAGTCGCAATGAGCAGTTCTTC. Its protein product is CAWSKSGSRNEQFF.

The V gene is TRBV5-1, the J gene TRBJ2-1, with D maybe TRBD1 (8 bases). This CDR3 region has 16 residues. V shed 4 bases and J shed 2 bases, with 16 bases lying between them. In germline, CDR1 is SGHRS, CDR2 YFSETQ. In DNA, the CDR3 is TGCGCCAGCAGCATGGGAGGGACAGGAACCTACAATGAGCAGTTCTTC. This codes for CASSMGGTGTYNEQFF. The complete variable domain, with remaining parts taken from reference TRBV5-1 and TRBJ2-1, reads KAGVTQTPRYLIKTRGQQVTLSCSPISGHRSVSWYQQTPGQGLQFLFEYFSETQRNKGNFPGRFSGRQFSNSRSEMNVSTLELGDSALYLCASSMGGTGTYNEQFFGPGTRLTVL.

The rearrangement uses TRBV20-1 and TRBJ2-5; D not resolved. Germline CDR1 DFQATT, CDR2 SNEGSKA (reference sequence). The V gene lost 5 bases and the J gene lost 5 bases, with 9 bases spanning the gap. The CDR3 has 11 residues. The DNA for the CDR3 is TGCAGTGCTTTAGCAACGGAGACCCAGTACTTC. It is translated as CSALATETQYF.